This T cell receptor (beta chain) was profiled in a study of breast tumors, draining lymph nodes, adjacent tissues (dated by TCRdb to about 2016). Looking at the study overall: In breast cancer patients, the study compared the TCR beta repertoires of tumor, adjacent nontumor tissue and axillary lymph nodes. The study was designed to assess the relationships and possible T-cell exchange between tumor, surrounding tissue and draining lymph node repertoires in human breast cancer. The paper's findings and limits, for the study overall: In luminal-like breast cancer, tumor and nontumor tissue repertoires resembled each other significantly more than in basal-like breast cancer. Tumors showed preferential V and J gene usage, and their T-cell repertoire diversity fell below that of lymph nodes yet above that of nontumor tissue. A scenario in which most tumor T cells derive from the lymph node and then expand within tumor tissue was judged to be consistent with the data. The conclusion that tumor T cells originate in lymph nodes was presented as consistent with a hypothesis rather than as directly demonstrated.

Instrument used: Illumina HiSeq 2000. Multiplex PCR amplification was used to generate the TCR beta chain libraries. High-throughput sequencing was used to analyze the amplified TCR beta chain products. TCRdb passed the public sequencing reads through fastp at Q25 and MiXCR, retaining productive beta sequences. Here each entry gathers all rows of one CDR3 protein and keeps the most common genes and DNA. In all, the sample holds about 180,000 distinct CDR3 sequences, and roughly a third of those were seen once. 3.5% to 4.5% of the sample comes from the top ten. Lymph node samples were obtained from the axillary draining lymph nodes of breast cancer patients. Details on this clonotype: The antigen it recognizes is unknown. Qualities for individual bases were not recorded, and no much larger clone is one base off.

After removal of 4 bases from V and 2 bases from J, the junction retains 7 bases not matched to a gene. The CDR3, from cysteine to phenylalanine, totals 16 residues. Of the read, only the CDR3 DNA is kept; its 48 bases are in frame from base 1. The germline V gene encodes CDR1 KGHSH and CDR2 LQKENI. The TCR originated in a female donor with breast cancer. Some clones in this sample may be carry-over from other donors' samples. The rearrangement combines TRBV18 with TRBJ2-1, with 8 middle bases fitting TRBD2. The specimen sequenced was axillary lymph node tissue. The nucleotides read TGTGCCAGCTCACTCCAACTAGCGGAGACCTACAATGAGCAGTTCTTC. This codes for CASSLQLAETYNEQFF.